The source of this TCR beta chain is a study of cytomegalovirus exposure and HLA in healthy donors. In the study overall: Prior work identified around 120 million unique TCR beta sequences in some 180 million T cells.

The CDR3 totals 14 residues. Germline CDR1 is MNHEY and CDR2 is SMNVEV (reference sequence). A word on this clone: The junction differs from germline at one of its ends, possibly a read error.

With 60 Vbeta and 13 Jbeta primers, the PCR was carried out. The data were produced by immunoSEQ multiplex PCR, yet TCRdb's version contains in-frame clones alone and is incomplete. This sample carries about 120,000 clones, more than 60% of them seen once, and the ten largest clones take about a tenth. The V and J genes are TRBV27 and TRBJ2-7; the match to TRBD2 covers 7 bases. The sample comprised PBMCs. The TCR originated in a man between 35 and 55 years old in good health and CMV-seropositive. CDR3 in DNA: TGTGCCAGCAAGTGGTCTAGCGGCTCCTACGAGCAGTGCTTC. This translates into CASKWSSGSYEQCF.